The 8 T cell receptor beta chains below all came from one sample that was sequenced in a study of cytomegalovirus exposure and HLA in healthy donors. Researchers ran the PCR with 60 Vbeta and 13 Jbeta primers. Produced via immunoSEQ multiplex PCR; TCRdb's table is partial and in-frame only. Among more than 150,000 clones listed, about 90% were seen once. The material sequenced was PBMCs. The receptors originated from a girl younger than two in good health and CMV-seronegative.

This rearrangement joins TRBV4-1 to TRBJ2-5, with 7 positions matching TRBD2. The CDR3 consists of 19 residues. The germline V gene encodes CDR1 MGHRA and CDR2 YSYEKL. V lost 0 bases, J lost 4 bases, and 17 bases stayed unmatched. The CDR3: CASSQDPGGWRERRETQYF. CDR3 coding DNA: TGCGCCAGCAGCCAAGATCCCGGCGGGTGGCGGGAGCGAAGAGAGACCCAGTACTTC.

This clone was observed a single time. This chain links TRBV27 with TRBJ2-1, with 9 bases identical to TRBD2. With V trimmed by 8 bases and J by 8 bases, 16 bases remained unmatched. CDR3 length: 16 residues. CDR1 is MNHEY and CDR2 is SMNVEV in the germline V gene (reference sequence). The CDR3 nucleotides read TGTGCCAGCGGCTACCCGGGACTAGCAAGACTAGATGAGCAGTTCTTC. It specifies CASGYPGLARLDEQFF.

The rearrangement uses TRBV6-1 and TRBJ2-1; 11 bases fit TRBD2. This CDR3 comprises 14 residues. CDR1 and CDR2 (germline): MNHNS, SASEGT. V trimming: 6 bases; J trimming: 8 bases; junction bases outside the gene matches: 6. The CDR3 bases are TGTGCCAGCAGAGGACTAGCGGGCCCGGATGAGCAGTTCTTC. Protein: CASRGLAGPDEQFF.

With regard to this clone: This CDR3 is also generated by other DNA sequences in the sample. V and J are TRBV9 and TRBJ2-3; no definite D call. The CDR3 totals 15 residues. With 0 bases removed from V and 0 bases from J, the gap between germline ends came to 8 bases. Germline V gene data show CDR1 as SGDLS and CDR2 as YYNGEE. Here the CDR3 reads CASSVGGSSTDTQYF. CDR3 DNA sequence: TGTGCCAGCAGCGTAGGCGGATCTAGCACAGATACGCAGTATTTT.

The CDR3 nucleotides are TGCGCCAGCAGCCAAGCGGGACTAGCGGTTTCTAGCACAGATACGCAGTATTTT. Protein product: CASSQAGLAVSSTDTQYF. The chain has TRBV4-3 and TRBJ2-3; 11 positions match TRBD2. CDR1 and CDR2 (germline): LGHNA, YSLEER. The CDR3 contains 18 residues. The V segment lost 1 base and the J segment 0 bases; nucleotides outside the gene matches: 6.

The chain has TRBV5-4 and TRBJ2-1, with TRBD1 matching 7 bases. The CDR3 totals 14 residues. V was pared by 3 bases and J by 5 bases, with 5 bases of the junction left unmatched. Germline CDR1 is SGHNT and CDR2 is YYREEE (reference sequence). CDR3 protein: CASSSYDRDNEQFF. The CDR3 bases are TGTGCCAGCAGCTCATATGACAGGGACAATGAGCAGTTCTTC.

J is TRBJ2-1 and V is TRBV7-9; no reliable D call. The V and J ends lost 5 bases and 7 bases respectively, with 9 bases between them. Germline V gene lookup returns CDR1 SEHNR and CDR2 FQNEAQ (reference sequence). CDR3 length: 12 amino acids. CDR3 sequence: CASSHMANEQFF. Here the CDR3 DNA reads TGTGCCAGCAGCCACATGGCAAATGAGCAGTTCTTC.

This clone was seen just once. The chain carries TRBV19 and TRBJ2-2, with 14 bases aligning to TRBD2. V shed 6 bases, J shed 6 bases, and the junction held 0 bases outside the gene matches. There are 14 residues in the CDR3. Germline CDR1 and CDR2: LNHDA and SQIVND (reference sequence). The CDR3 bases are TGTGCCAGTAGGACTAGCGGGGGGGCCGGGGAGCTGTTTTTT. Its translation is CASRTSGGAGELFF.